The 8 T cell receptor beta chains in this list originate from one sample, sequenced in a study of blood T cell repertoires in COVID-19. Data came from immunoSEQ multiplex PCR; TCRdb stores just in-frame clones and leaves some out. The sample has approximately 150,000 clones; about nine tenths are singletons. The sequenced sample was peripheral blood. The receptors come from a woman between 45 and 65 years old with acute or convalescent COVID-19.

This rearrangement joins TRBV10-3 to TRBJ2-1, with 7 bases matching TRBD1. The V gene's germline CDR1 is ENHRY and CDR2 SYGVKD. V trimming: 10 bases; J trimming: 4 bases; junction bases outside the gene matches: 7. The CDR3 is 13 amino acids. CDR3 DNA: TGTGCCAAAGGGGGACAGAATTACAATGAGCAGTTCTTC. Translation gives CAKGGQNYNEQFF.

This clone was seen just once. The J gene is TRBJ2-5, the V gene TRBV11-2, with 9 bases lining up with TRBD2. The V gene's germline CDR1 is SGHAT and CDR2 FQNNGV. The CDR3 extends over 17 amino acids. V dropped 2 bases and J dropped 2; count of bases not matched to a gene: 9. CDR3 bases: TGTGCCAGCAGCTTAACCGCGGCGGGGGGGGGACAAGAGACCCAGTACTTC. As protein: CASSLTAAGGGQETQYF.

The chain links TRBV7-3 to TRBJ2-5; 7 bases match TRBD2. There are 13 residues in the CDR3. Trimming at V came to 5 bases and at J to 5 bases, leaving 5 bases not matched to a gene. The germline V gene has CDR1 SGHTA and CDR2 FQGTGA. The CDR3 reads CASSPGLEETQYF. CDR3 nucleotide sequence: TGTGCCAGCAGCCCCGGACTAGAGGAGACCCAGTACTTC.

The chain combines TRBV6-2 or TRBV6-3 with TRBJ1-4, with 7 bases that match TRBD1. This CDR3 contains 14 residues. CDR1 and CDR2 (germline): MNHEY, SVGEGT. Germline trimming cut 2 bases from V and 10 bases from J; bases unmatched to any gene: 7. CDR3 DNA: TGTGCCAGCAGTTACGGGGACAGACCAGGAAAACTGTTTTTT. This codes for CASSYGDRPGKLFF.

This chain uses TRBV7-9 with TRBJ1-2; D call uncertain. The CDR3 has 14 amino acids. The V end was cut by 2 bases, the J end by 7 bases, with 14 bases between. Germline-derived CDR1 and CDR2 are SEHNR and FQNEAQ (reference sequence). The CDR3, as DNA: TGTGCCAGCAGCTTAACGCACAGATACTCTGGCTACACCTTC. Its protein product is CASSLTHRYSGYTF.

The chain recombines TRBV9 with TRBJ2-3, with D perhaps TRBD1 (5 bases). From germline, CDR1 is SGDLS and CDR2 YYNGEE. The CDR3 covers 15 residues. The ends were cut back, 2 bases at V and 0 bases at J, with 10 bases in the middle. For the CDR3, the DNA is TGTGCCAGCAGCGTTCTTACAGGAAGCACAGATACGCAGTATTTT. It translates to CASSVLTGSTDTQYF.

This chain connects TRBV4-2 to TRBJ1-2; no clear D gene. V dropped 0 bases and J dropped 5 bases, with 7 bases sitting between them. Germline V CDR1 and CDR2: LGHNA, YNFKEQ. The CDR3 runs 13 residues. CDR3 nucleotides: TGTGCCAGCAGCCAAGATTCAGATTATGGCTACACCTTC. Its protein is CASSQDSDYGYTF.

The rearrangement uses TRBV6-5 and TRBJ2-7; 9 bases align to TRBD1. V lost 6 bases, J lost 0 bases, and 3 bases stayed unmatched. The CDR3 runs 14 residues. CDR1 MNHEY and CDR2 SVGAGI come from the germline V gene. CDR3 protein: CASRRQGDSYEQYF. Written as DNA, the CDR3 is TGTGCCAGCAGAAGACAGGGGGACTCCTACGAGCAGTACTTC.